A single sample gave rise to the 19 T cell receptor beta chains below, sequenced in a study of blood T cell repertoires in COVID-19. Here immunoSEQ multiplex PCR was the method, and the copy in TCRdb shows in-frame clones only, minus some. The table shows about 67,000 clones, with roughly nine tenths occurring only once. Sequencing was done on a sample of peripheral blood. The origin of the receptors is a man aged 50-60 years with active COVID-19.

The gene calls are TRBV19 and TRBJ2-2, with D possibly matching TRBD2 (7 bases). The V gene's germline CDR1 is LNHDA and CDR2 SQIVND (reference sequence). The CDR3 is made up of 15 amino acids. Trimming pared 3 bases from V and 4 bases from J, leaving 12 bases between. CDR3 region: CASSIAGAGTGELFF. The DNA of the CDR3 is TGTGCCAGTAGTATTGCGGGGGCGGGCACCGGGGAGCTGTTTTTT.

V and J are TRBV4-3 and TRBJ2-5; 7 positions match TRBD1. The CDR3 length is 15 residues. The germline CDR1 and CDR2 sequences are LGHNA and YSLEER. V shed 5 bases, J shed 4 bases, and the junction held 10 bases outside the gene matches. The CDR3 protein is CASSSGQAPGETQYF. The CDR3 region has the DNA TGCGCCAGCAGCTCAGGACAGGCCCCCGGAGAGACCCAGTACTTC.

This clone was observed once. This chain uses TRBV4-3 with TRBJ2-1; 11 nucleotides agree with TRBD2. Trimming at V came to 1 base and at J to 5 bases, leaving 4 bases not matched to a gene. The CDR3 length is 16 residues. CDR1 and CDR2 (germline): LGHNA, YSLEER. CDR3: CASSQALAGVHNEQFF. CDR3 DNA sequence: TGCGCCAGCAGCCAAGCACTAGCGGGAGTCCACAATGAGCAGTTCTTC.

This clone was observed a few times. The rearrangement uses TRBV29-1 and TRBJ2-7, with a tentative D call TRBD2 (6 bases). CDR1 is SQVTM, CDR2 ANQGSEA, per germline. The germline V and J ends were trimmed by 6 bases and 6 bases, with 15 bases remaining between them. The CDR3 spans 12 residues. CDR3 in amino acids: CSVAGPPSEQYF. Written as DNA, the CDR3 is TGCAGCGTCGCGGGGCCCCCTAGCGAGCAGTACTTC.

The CDR3 DNA is TGTGCCAGCAGTTTTCGGGGACACTACAATGAGCAGTTCTTC. Its protein is CASSFRGHYNEQFF. This chain joins TRBV27 and TRBJ2-1, with D perhaps matching TRBD1 (6 bases). Between the trimmed V and J ends, which lost 3 bases and 3 bases, there was a span of 9 bases. Per the germline V gene, CDR1 is MNHEY and CDR2 is SMNVEV (reference sequence). The CDR3 sequence is 14 residues long.

The chain recombines TRBV11-2 with TRBJ2-7, with unresolved D. V gave up 3 bases and J gave up 1 base, with 10 bases separating them. The germline gives CDR1 SGHAT, CDR2 FQNNGV. This CDR3 contains 14 residues. The CDR3 spells CASSFLTLSYEQYF. As DNA, the CDR3 is TGTGCCAGCAGCTTTTTGACACTGTCCTACGAGCAGTACTTC.

V usage is TRBV24-1 and J usage is TRBJ2-1, with a tentative D call TRBD2 (6 bases). CDR3 size: 16 residues. In germline, CDR1 is KGHDR, CDR2 SFDVKD. Trimming cost V 3 bases and J 4 bases, with 15 bases left between them. The CDR3: CATSDPQAGNYNEQFF. For the CDR3, the DNA is TGTGCCACCAGTGATCCTCAGGCGGGGAATTACAATGAGCAGTTCTTC.

This clone was observed a single time. V and J are TRBV7-2 and TRBJ2-3; 9 positions agree with TRBD1. This CDR3 region has 15 residues. CDR1 SGHTA and CDR2 FQGNSA come from the germline V gene. The junction had 2 bases not matched to a gene; V was cut back by 3 bases and J by 1 base. The CDR3 sequence: CASSFRTGGTDTQYF. Written as DNA, the CDR3 is TGTGCCAGCAGCTTCCGGACAGGGGGCACAGATACGCAGTATTTT.

As concerns this clone: Other DNA sequences in this specimen translate into the identical CDR3. V usage is TRBV2 and J usage is TRBJ1-5; tentative D call: TRBD1 (6 bases). Trimming stripped 6 bases from V and 9 bases from J, with 18 bases between. The CDR3 length is 14 residues. CDR1 is SNHLY and CDR2 is FYNNEI in the germline V gene. Written as DNA, the CDR3 is TGTGCCAGCAGACCGACAGGCCCCACATCGCCCCAGCATTTT. This codes for CASRPTGPTSPQHF.

CDR3 sequence reads: CASSESKNTEAFF. DNA for the CDR3: TGTGCCAGCAGTGAATCTAAGAACACTGAAGCTTTCTTT. The chain uses TRBV6-1 and TRBJ1-1; D is undetermined. Looked up from germline, CDR1 is MNHNS and CDR2 is SASEGT. There are 13 residues in the CDR3. The ends were cut back, 2 bases at V and 1 base at J, with 5 bases in the middle.

The chain has TRBV7-3 and TRBJ2-7; 7 bases agree with TRBD1. Germline CDR1 is SGHTA and CDR2 is FQGTGA. Trimming took 2 bases from V and 2 from J; bases not matched to a gene: 6. The CDR3 has 15 residues. The CDR3, as DNA: TGTGCCAGCAGCTTATCAGGGGGTAACACCTACGAGCAGTACTTC. Protein sequence: CASSLSGGNTYEQYF.

V usage is TRBV24-1 and J usage is TRBJ2-6; TRBD1 matches at 8 bases. CDR3 length: 15 amino acids. V was pared by 6 bases and J by 3 bases, with 3 bases of the junction left unmatched. Germline V lookup: CDR1 KGHDR, CDR2 SFDVKD. The CDR3 region is CATSQGAGGANVLTF. CDR3 coding DNA: TGTGCCACCAGTCAGGGGGCGGGTGGGGCCAACGTCCTGACTTTC.

Remarks on this clone: One end of the junction does not line up with germline, which may come from a read error. The V and J genes are TRBV13 and TRBJ2-1; 11 nucleotides line up with TRBD2. Germline CDR1 reads PRHDT; CDR2 reads FYEKMQ (reference sequence). The CDR3 totals 15 residues. CDR3: CASRLGGLADNEQFF. The CDR3, as DNA: TGTGCCAGCAGATTAGGGGGACTAGCGGACAATGAGCAGTTCTTC.

The chain couples TRBV12-3 or TRBV12-4 to TRBJ2-7; D gene ambiguous. The CDR3 covers 11 residues. V gave up 5 bases and J gave up 12 bases, with 14 bases separating them. CDR3 bases: TGTGCCAGCAGTGGCTTCGGGTTTCGGTACTTC. This sequence encodes CASSGFGFRYF.

This chain uses TRBV6-5 with TRBJ2-3; tentative D call: TRBD2 (6 bases). The CDR3 has 15 residues. CDR1 is MNHEY, CDR2 SVGAGI, per germline. With 11 bases removed from V and 0 bases from J, the gap between germline ends came to 18 bases. DNA for the CDR3: TGTGCCGGGGCCCCGGGAGCCTACAGCACAGATACGCAGTATTTT. Residues: CAGAPGAYSTDTQYF.

The chain has TRBV18 and TRBJ1-1; no reliable D call. V was shortened by 3 bases and J by 1 base, with 6 bases between the two germline ends. The germline gives CDR1 KGHSH, CDR2 LQKENI. CDR3 size: 13 residues. The CDR3 reads CASSPQKNTEAFF. Written as DNA, the CDR3 is TGTGCCAGCTCACCGCAGAAGAACACTGAAGCTTTCTTT.

The V call is TRBV2, the J call TRBJ2-7; D gene unclear. The CDR3 sequence is 12 residues long. V lost 4 bases and J 1 base, leaving 5 bases between the germline ends. The germline V gene encodes CDR1 SNHLY and CDR2 FYNNEI. The CDR3 DNA follows: TGTGCCAGCAGTGCAGATTCCTACGAGCAGTACTTC. Its translation: CASSADSYEQYF. The variable domain in full, completed from reference TRBV2 and TRBJ2-7, reads EPEVTQTPSHQVTQMGQEVILRCVPISNHLYFYWYRQILGQKVEFLVSFYNNEISEKSEIFDDQFSVERPDGSNFTLKIRSTKLEDSAMYFCASSADSYEQYFGPGTRLTVT.

This chain links TRBV18 with TRBJ1-5; 7 bases are shared with TRBD1. This CDR3 region has 14 residues. With 4 bases clipped from V and 7 bases from J, the junction kept 7 bases outside the gene matches. The germline V gene encodes CDR1 KGHSH and CDR2 LQKENI. Here the CDR3 DNA reads TGTGCCAGCTCACTGACAGGGCCCCACCAGCCCCAGCATTTT. It codes for CASSLTGPHQPQHF.

The chain recombines TRBV27 with TRBJ2-7; D is uncertain. The CDR3 spans 14 residues. Trimming stripped 0 bases from V and 3 bases from J, with 9 bases between. The germline CDR1 and CDR2 sequences are MNHEY and SMNVEV (reference sequence). CDR3 sequence: CASSLSIPYYEQYF. The CDR3 region has the DNA TGTGCCAGCAGTTTATCTATTCCTTACTACGAGCAGTACTTC.